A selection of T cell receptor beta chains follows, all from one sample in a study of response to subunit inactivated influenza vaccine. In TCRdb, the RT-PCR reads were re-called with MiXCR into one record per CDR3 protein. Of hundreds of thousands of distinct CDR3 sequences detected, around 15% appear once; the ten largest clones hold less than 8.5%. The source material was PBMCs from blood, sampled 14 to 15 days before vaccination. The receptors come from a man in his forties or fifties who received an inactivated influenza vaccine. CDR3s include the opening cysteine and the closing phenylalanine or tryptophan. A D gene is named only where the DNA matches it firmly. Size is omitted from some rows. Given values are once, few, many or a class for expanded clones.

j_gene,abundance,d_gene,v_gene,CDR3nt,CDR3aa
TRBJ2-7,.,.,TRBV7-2,TGTGCCAGCAGCGCAATGGGGGCGGGGATTACCTACGAGCAGTACTTC,CASSAMGAGITYEQYF
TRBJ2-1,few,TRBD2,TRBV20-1,TGCAGTGCTAGAGATAGCGGGAGGGTTTCCTACAATGAGCAGTTCTTC,CSARDSGRVSYNEQFF
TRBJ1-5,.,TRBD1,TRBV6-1,TGTGCCAGCAGTCAGACAGGGCCGGGCAATCAGCCCCAGCATTTT,CASSQTGPGNQPQHF
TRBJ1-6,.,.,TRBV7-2,TGTGCCAGCAGCCAAGAAGTCTATAATTCACCCCTCCACTTT,CASSQEVYNSPLHF
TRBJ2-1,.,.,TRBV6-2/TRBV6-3,TGTGCCAGCAGTTCCGATTACGGGCAACCCTACAATGAGCAGTTCTTC,CASSSDYGQPYNEQFF
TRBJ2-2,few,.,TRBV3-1,TGTGCCAGCAGCCAAGTAAAGACCGGGGAGCTGTTTTTT,CASSQVKTGELFF
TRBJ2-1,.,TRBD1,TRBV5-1,TGCGCCAGCAGCGGGGGACAGGCGAGCTCCTACAATGAGCAGTTCTTC,CASSGGQASSYNEQFF
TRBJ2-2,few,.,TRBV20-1,TGCAGTGCCGTAACCCGGGGTAGCACCGGGGAGCTGTTTTTT,CSAVTRGSTGELFF
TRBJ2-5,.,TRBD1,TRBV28,TGTGCCAGCCAAACAGGGGGCTGGGAGACCCAGTACTTC,CASQTGGWETQYF
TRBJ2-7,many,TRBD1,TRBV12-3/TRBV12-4,TGTGCCAGCAGCCGATACGACAGGGATAGGTCCTACGAGCAGTACTTC,CASSRYDRDRSYEQYF
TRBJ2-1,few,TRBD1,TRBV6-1,TGTGCCAGCAGGCTGGGACAGGGGCAGGGCAATGAGCAGTTCTTC,CASRLGQGQGNEQFF
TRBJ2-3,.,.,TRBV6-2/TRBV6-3,TGTGCCAGCAGTTACCTCTACGGGGAAGGGGCCCCAGATACGCAGTATTTT,CASSYLYGEGAPDTQYF
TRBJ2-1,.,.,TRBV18,TGTGCCAGCTCACAGGGCATGGAGCAGTTCTTC,CASSQGMEQFF
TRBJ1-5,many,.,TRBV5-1,TGCGCCAGCAGCTTGGACAGCAACCGTAATCAGCCCCAGCATTTT,CASSLDSNRNQPQHF
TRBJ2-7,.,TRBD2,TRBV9,TGTGCCAGCAGCGTAGGGAGACTAGCGGGGGGGCCGCAGCTGCGCTACGAGCAGTACTTC,CASSVGRLAGGPQLRYEQYF
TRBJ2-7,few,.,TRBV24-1,TGTGCCACCAGTGACTCCGGGACCGGTTCCTACGAGCAGTACTTC,CATSDSGTGSYEQYF
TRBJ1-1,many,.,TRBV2,TGTGCCAGCAAAGGCGGGGAGAACACTGAAGCTTTCTTT,CASKGGENTEAFF
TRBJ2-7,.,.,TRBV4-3,TGCGCCAGCAGCCAAGAGGTGGGAGTTGGAACCTACGAGCAGTACTTC,CASSQEVGVGTYEQYF
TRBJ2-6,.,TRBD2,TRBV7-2,TGTGCCAGCAGCTTAAGGCTAGCGGGGGACTCTGGGGCCAACGTCCTGACTTTC,CASSLRLAGDSGANVLTF
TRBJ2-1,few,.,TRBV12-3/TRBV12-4,TGTGCCAGCAGTTTAGACCAGTCGTCCTACAATGAGCAGTTCTTC,CASSLDQSSYNEQFF
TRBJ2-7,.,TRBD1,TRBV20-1,TGCAGTGAGCGGGGACAGGGATCCTACGAGCAGTACTTC,CSERGQGSYEQYF
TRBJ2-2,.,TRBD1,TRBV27,TGTGCCAGCAGTTTATCGTGGGACAGGGAGAACACCGGGGAGCTGTTTTTT,CASSLSWDRENTGELFF
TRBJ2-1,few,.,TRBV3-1,TGTGCCAGCAGCCAATCAGGTTTGGGATTCTACAATGAGCAGTTCTTC,CASSQSGLGFYNEQFF